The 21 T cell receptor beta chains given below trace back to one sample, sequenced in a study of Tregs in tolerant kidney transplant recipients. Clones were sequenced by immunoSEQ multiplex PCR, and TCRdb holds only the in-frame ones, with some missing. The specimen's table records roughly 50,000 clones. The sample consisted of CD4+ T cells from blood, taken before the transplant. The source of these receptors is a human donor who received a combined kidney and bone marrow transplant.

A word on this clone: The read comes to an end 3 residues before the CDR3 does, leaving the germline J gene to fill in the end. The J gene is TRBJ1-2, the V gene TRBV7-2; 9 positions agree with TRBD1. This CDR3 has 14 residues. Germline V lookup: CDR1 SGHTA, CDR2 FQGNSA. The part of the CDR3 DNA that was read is TGTGCCAGCAGCCCCCGGACAGGGGATTGGGGC. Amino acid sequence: CASSPRTGDWG. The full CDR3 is CASSPRTGDWGYTF.

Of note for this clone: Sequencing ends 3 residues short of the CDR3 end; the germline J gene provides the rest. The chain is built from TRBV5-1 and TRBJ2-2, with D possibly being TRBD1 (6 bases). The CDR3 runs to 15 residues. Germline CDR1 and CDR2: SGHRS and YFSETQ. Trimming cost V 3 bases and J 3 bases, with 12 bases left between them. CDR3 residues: CASSSNPGDTGELFF. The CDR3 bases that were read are TGCGCCAGCAGCTCAAATCCAGGGGACACCGGGGAG. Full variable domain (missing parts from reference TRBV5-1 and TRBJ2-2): KAGVTQTPRYLIKTRGQQVTLSCSPISGHRSVSWYQQTPGQGLQFLFEYFSETQRNKGNFPGRFSGRQFSNSRSEMNVSTLELGDSALYLCASSSNPGDTGELFFGEGSRLTVL.

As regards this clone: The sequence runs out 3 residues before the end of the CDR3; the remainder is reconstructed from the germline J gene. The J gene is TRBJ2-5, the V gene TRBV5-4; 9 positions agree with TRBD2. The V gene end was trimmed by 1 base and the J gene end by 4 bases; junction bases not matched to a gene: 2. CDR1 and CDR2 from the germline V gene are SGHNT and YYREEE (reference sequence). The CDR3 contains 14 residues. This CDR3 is CASSLSGRIETQYF. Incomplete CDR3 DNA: TGTGCCAGCAGCTTGAGCGGGAGGATAGAGACC.

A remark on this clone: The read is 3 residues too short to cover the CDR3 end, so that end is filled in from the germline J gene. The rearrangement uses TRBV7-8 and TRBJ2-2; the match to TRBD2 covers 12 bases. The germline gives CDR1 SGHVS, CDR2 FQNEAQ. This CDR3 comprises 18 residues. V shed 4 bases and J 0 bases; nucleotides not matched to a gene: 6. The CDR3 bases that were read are TGTGCCAGCAGCTCTCAACTAGCGGGGGGCGCGAACACCGGGGAG. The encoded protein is CASSSQLAGGANTGE. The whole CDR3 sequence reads CASSSQLAGGANTGELFF.

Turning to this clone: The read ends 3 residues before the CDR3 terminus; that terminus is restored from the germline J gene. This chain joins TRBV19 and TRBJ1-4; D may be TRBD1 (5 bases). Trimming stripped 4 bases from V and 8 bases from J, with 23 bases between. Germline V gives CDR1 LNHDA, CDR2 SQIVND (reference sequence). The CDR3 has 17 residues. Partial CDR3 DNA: TGTGCCAGTAGTAGGGCATGGGTGGGACGGGACTTCGAAAAA. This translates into CASSRAWVGRDFEK. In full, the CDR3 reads CASSRAWVGRDFEKLFF. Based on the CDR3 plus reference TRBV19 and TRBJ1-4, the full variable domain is DGGITQSPKYLFRKEGQNVTLSCEQNLNHDAMYWYRQDPGQGLRLIYYSQIVNDFQKGDIAEGYSVSREKKESFPLTVTSAQKNPTAFYLCASSRAWVGRDFEKLFFGSGTQLSVL.

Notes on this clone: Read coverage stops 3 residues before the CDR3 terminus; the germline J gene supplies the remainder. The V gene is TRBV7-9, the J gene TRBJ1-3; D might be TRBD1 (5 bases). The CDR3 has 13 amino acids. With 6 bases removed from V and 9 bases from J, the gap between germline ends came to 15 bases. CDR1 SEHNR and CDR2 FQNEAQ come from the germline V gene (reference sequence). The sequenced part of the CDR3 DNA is TGTGCCAGCAGTCCCCCAGGGTTCGGCACC. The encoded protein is CASSPPGFGT. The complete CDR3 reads CASSPPGFGTIYF.

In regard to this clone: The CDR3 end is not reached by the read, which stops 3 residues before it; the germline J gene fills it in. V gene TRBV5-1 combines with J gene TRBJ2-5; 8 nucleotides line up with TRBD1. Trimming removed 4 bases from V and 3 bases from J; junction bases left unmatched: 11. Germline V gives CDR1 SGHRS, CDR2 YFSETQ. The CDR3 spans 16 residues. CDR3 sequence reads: CASSGGNRGAKETQYF. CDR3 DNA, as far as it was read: TGCGCCAGCAGCGGGGGGAACAGGGGGGCGAAAGAGACC.

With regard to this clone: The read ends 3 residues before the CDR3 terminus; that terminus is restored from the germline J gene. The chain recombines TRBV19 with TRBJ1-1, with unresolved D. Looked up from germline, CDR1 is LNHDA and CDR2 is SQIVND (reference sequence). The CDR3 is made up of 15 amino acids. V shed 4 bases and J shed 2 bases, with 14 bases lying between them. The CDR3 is CASSRGRDYNTEAFF. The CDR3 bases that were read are TGTGCCAGTAGTAGGGGTCGCGACTACAACACTGAA.

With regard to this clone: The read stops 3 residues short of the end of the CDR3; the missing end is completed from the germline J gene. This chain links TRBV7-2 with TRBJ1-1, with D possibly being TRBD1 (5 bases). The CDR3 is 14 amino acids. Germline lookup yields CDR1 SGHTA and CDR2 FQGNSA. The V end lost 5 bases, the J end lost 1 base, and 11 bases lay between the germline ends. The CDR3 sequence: CASSKGFSNTEAFF. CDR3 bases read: TGTGCCAGCAGCAAGGGGTTTTCGAACACTGAA.

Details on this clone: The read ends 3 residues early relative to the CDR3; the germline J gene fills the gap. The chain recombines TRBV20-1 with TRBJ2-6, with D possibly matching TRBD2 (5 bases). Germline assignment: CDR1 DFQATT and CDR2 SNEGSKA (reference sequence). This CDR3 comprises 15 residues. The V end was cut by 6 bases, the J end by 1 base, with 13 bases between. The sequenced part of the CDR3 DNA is TGCAGTGCACCTGACCCGGGGTCTGGGGCCAACGTC. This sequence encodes CSAPDPGSGANV. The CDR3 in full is CSAPDPGSGANVLTF.

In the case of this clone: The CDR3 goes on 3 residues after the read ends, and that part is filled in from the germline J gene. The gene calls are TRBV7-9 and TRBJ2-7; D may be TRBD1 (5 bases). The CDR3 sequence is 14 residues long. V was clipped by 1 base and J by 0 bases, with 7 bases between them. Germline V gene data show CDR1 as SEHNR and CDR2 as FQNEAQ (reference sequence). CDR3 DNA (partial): TGTGCCAGCAGCTTAGGCAGGGACTCCTACGAG. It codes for CASSLGRDSYE. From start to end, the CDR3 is CASSLGRDSYEQYF.

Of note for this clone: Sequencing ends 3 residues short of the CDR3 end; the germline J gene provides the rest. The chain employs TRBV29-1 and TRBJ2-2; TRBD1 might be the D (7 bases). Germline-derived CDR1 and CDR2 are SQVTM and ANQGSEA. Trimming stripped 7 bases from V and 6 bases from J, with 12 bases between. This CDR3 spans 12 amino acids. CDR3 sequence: CSAAGGPGELFF. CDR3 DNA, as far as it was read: TGCAGCGCAGCAGGGGGGCCCGGGGAG.

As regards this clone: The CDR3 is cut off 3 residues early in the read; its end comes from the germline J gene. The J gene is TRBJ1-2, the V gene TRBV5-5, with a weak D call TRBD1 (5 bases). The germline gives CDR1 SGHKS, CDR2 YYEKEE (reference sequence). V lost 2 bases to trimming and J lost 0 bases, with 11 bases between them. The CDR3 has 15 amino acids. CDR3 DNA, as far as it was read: TGTGCCAGCAGCTTTTTTACGGGGGCTAACTATGGC. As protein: CASSFFTGANYG. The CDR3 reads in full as CASSFFTGANYGYTF.

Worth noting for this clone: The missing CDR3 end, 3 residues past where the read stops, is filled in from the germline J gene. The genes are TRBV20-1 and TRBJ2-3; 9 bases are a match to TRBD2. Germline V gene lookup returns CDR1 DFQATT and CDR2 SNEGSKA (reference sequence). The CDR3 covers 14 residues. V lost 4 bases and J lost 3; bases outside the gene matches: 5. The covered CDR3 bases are TGCAGTGCTATTCCGGGACTAGCAACAGATACG. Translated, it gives CSAIPGLATDT. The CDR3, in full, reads CSAIPGLATDTQYF.

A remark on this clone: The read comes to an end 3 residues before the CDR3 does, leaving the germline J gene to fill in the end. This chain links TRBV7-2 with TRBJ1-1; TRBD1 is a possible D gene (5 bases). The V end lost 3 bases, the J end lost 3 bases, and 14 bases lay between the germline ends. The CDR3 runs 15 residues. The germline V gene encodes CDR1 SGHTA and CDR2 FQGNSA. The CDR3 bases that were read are TGTGCCAGCAGCTTCCGGACATCAGGGTACACTGAA. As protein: CASSFRTSGYTE. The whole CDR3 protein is CASSFRTSGYTEAFF. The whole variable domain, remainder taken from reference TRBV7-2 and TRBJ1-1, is GAGVSQSPSNKVTEKGKDVELRCDPISGHTALYWYRQSLGQGLEFLIYFQGNSAPDKSGLPSDRFSAERTGGSVSTLTIQRTQQEDSAVYLCASSFRTSGYTEAFFGQGTRLTVV.

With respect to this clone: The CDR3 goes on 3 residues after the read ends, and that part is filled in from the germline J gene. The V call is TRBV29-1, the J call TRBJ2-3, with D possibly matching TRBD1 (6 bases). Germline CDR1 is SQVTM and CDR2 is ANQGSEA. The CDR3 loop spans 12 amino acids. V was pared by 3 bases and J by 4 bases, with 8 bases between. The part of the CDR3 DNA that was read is TGCAGCGTTGACGAGGGGGCAGATACG. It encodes CSVDEGADT. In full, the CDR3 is CSVDEGADTQYF.

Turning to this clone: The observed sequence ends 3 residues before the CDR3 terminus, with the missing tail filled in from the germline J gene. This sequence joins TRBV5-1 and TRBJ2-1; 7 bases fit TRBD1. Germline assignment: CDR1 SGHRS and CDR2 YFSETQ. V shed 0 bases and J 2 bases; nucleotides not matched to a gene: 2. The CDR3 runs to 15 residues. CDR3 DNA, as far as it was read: TGCGCCAGCAGCTTGGAGGGACAGACCTACAATGAG. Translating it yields CASSLEGQTYNE. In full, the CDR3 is CASSLEGQTYNEQFF.

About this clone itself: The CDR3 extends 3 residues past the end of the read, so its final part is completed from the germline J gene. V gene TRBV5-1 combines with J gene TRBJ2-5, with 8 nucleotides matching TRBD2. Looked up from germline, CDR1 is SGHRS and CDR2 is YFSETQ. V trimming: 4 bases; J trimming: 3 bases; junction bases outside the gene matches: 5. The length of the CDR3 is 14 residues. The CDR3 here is CASSDYSGKETQYF. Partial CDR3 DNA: TGCGCCAGCAGCGATTATAGCGGGAAAGAGACC.

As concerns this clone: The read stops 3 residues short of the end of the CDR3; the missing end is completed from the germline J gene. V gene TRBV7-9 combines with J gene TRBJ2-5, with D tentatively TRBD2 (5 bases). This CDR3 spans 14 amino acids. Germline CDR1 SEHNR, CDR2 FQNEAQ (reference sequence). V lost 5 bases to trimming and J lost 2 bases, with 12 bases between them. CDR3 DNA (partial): TGTGCCAGCAGCCCGGGGAGTAAGCAAGAGACC. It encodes CASSPGSKQET. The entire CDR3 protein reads CASSPGSKQETQYF.

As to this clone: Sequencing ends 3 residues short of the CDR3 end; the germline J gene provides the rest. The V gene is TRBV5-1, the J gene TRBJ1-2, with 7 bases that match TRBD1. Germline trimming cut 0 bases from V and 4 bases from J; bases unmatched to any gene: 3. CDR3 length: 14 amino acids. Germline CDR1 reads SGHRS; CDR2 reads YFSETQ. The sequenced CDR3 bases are TGCGCCAGCAGCTTGGAGGGACAGACCTATGGC. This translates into CASSLEGQTYG. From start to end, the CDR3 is CASSLEGQTYGYTF.

CDR3 sequence: CASSESNGGDYGYTF. Incomplete CDR3 DNA: TGTGCCAGTAGTGAATCAAACGGGGGGGACTATGGC. The chain has TRBV19 and TRBJ1-2; tentative D call: TRBD1 (5 bases). The read ends 3 residues early relative to the CDR3; the germline J gene fills the gap. Germline V gene sequence: CDR1 LNHDA, CDR2 SQIVND (reference sequence). CDR3 length: 15 amino acids. The V end was cut by 5 bases, the J end by 3 bases, with 16 bases between.